These 16 T cell receptor beta chains were sequenced from one sample in a study of CD8 T cells in ankylosing spondylitis. One entry per CDR3 protein results from TCRdb running MiXCR on the 5' RACE reads. The table lists about 100,000 distinct CDR3 sequences, roughly 9.6% of them singletons. Material for sequencing was blood, either unsorted or a sorted T cell fraction (not recorded which). The receptors originated from a male donor with ankylosing spondylitis or in good health (not recorded which).

This clonotype appeared many times. V and J are TRBV2 and TRBJ2-2, with TRBD1 identical over 7 bases. In germline, CDR1 is SNHLY, CDR2 FYNNEI. J gave up 0 bases and V 4 bases, and 5 bases lay outside the gene matches. The CDR3 has 16 residues. CDR3 sequence (DNA): TGTGCCAGCAGTGCCCAGGGGGTTGCGAACACCGGGGAGCTGTTTTTT. It specifies CASSAQGVANTGELFF.

In its sample, this clonotype was seen many times. The CDR3 is CSARDDGQFGTDTQYF. The CDR3, as DNA: TGCAGTGCTAGAGACGATGGACAGTTCGGCACAGATACGCAGTATTTT. The rearrangement joins TRBV20-1 to TRBJ2-3, with a possible D match to TRBD1 (6 bases). Germline V gene data show CDR1 as DFQATT and CDR2 as SNEGSKA (reference sequence). This CDR3 has 16 amino acids. Deletions cut 0 bases from V and 1 base from J, with 14 bases between.

This clonotype was counted at least ten times. CDR3 in amino acids: CATSSRPNTEAFF. The DNA of the CDR3 is TGTGCCACCAGCTCCAGGCCGAACACTGAAGCTTTCTTT. V gene TRBV24-1 combines with J gene TRBJ1-1; D ambiguous. CDR3 size: 13 residues. V was pared by 7 bases and J by 1 base, with 9 bases between. Germline lookup yields CDR1 KGHDR and CDR2 SFDVKD.

V usage is TRBV7-3 and J usage is TRBJ2-2; 7 bases match TRBD2. V dropped 5 bases and J dropped 6; count of bases not matched to a gene: 3. Germline CDR1 SGHTA, CDR2 FQGTGA. The CDR3 consists of 13 residues. The CDR3 DNA reads as TGTGCCAGCAGCACTAGCGTCCCCGGGGAGCTGTTTTTT. Protein sequence: CASSTSVPGELFF. The full variable domain, rest sourced from reference TRBV7-3 and TRBJ2-2, is GAGVSQTPSNKVTEKGKYVELRCDPISGHTALYWYRQSLGQGPEFLIYFQGTGAADDSGLPNDRFFAVRPEGSVSTLKIQRTERGDSAVYLCASSTSVPGELFFGEGSRLTVL.

The rearrangement links TRBV9 to TRBJ2-1; D is possibly TRBD2 (6 bases). The V end lost 8 bases, the J end lost 5 bases, and 11 bases lay between the germline ends. The CDR3 spans 12 residues. Germline V gene lookup returns CDR1 SGDLS and CDR2 YYNGEE. The CDR3 reads CASSLADNEQFF. CDR3 nucleotide sequence: TGTGCCAGTTCATTAGCGGACAATGAGCAGTTCTTC.

This clonotype showed up many times. The chain links TRBV6-5 to TRBJ2-3; tentative D call: TRBD2 (7 bases). Trimming removed 0 bases from V and 6 bases from J, with 16 bases in between. This CDR3 contains 16 residues. Per the germline V gene, CDR1 is MNHEY and CDR2 is SVGAGI. CDR3: CASSYSGGGPGDTQYF. CDR3 nucleotides: TGTGCCAGCAGTTACTCTGGCGGGGGCCCCGGGGATACGCAGTATTTT.

In this sample, this clonotype turned up many times. For the CDR3, the DNA is TGTGCCAGCAGTTTAGACAGTCTCGGCTACACCTTC. This encodes CASSLDSLGYTF. The J gene is TRBJ1-2, the V gene TRBV12-3 or TRBV12-4; D unresolved. This CDR3 region has 12 residues. Trimming stripped 1 base from V and 8 bases from J, with 8 bases between.

This clonotype was counted many times. The gene calls are TRBV20-1 and TRBJ2-3; either TRBD1 or TRBD2 may fit D (5 bases each). This CDR3 is built from 15 residues. The V end lost 3 bases, the J end lost 4 bases, and 17 bases lay between the germline ends. Germline assignment: CDR1 DFQATT and CDR2 SNEGSKA (reference sequence). The DNA of the CDR3 is TGCAGTGCTAGCCTGGACGGGGAAGGGGCAGATACGCAGTATTTT. Protein product: CSASLDGEGADTQYF.

The rearrangement uses TRBV29-1 and TRBJ2-2, with a weak D call TRBD1 (6 bases). Germline loops: CDR1 SQVTM, CDR2 ANQGSEA. The ends were cut back, 7 bases at V and 6 bases at J, with 15 bases in the middle. The CDR3 runs 13 residues. The CDR3 DNA is TGCAGCGGGGGATCGCAGGGGTCCGGGGAGCTGTTTTTT. Its translation: CSGGSQGSGELFF.

This clonotype was recorded at least ten times. The CDR3 DNA follows: TGTGCCAGCAGCCAAAGACGGGGCTACACCTTC. Its protein is CASSQRRGYTF. The rearrangement joins TRBV7-2 to TRBJ1-2; unclear D gene. V lost 5 bases and J 8 bases, leaving 9 bases between the germline ends. The V gene's germline CDR1 is SGHTA and CDR2 FQGNSA. The CDR3 runs to 11 residues.

In its sample, this clonotype was seen many times. The V call is TRBV25-1, the J call TRBJ2-3; D call uncertain. Looked up from germline, CDR1 is MGHDK and CDR2 is SYGVNS. V gave up 2 bases and J gave up 1 base, with 4 bases separating them. The CDR3 extends over 13 amino acids. Written as DNA, the CDR3 is TGTGCCAGCAGTGAAGTCGGCACAGATACGCAGTATTTT. Its protein product is CASSEVGTDTQYF.

This clonotype was seen many times. This chain connects TRBV29-1 to TRBJ2-1; D perhaps matches TRBD2 (5 bases). Per germline, CDR1 SQVTM and CDR2 ANQGSEA. The CDR3 runs 13 residues. Trimming removed 3 bases from V and 6 bases from J, with 12 bases in between. CDR3 sequence: CSVEVPSSNEQFF. CDR3 coding DNA: TGCAGCGTTGAGGTGCCTAGCAGCAATGAGCAGTTCTTC.

This clonotype occurred many times. The CDR3 region is CSVEEQGPQQYF. CDR3 nucleotide sequence: TGCAGCGTTGAAGAACAGGGACCCCAGCAGTACTTC. J is TRBJ2-7 and V is TRBV29-1; TRBD1 might be the D (6 bases). The germline V and J ends were trimmed by 0 bases and 8 bases, with 11 bases remaining between them. This CDR3 is built from 12 residues. Germline V gene data show CDR1 as SQVTM and CDR2 as ANQGSEA.

This clonotype has just a few counts. This chain connects TRBV9 to TRBJ1-1; D gene ambiguous. The germline V and J ends were trimmed by 0 bases and 5 bases, with 8 bases remaining between them. Germline-derived CDR1 and CDR2 are SGDLS and YYNGEE. The CDR3 spans 13 residues. CDR3 sequence (DNA): TGTGCCAGCAGCGTAGCTGAAGGGACTGAAGCTTTCTTT. Amino acids: CASSVAEGTEAFF.

This clonotype was detected many times. The gene calls are TRBV18 and TRBJ1-3; unclear D gene. This CDR3 contains 18 residues. Germline assignment: CDR1 KGHSH and CDR2 LQKENI. V was clipped by 3 bases and J by 0 bases, with 18 bases between them. CDR3 sequence (DNA): TGTGCCAGCTCACCTTCCCCTGGAAGCGCCGTCTCTGGAAACACCATATATTTT. Its translation: CASSPSPGSAVSGNTIYF. Full variable domain (rest looked up from reference TRBV18 and TRBJ1-3): NAGVMQNPRHLVRRRGQEARLRCSPMKGHSHVYWYRQLPEEGLKFMVYLQKENIIDESGMPKERFSAEFPKEGPSILRIQQVVRGDSAAYFCASSPSPGSAVSGNTIYFGEGSWLTVV.

The chain uses TRBV12-3 or TRBV12-4 and TRBJ2-7; D ambiguous. This CDR3 is 13 amino acids long. V dropped 3 bases and J dropped 2 bases, with 8 bases sitting between them. CDR3 in DNA: TGTGCCAGCAGTTTCGGGCCAACCTACGAGCAGTACTTC. This translates into CASSFGPTYEQYF.